This T cell receptor (beta chain) came from a study of response to subunit inactivated influenza vaccine. TCRdb re-called the RT-PCR reads through MiXCR, storing one row per CDR3 protein. This sample has 560,000 or so distinct CDR3 sequences; roughly 8.2% occur once, and the top ten carry around 13%. The germline V gene has CDR1 SEHNR and CDR2 FQNEAQ (reference sequence). The CDR3 spans 14 residues. V lost 3 bases to trimming and J lost 0 bases, with 9 bases between them. Overall study results and limits: A suggestion made by the authors is that each seasonal influenza vaccination recruits few new T cells.

This clonotype has more than one count but fewer than ten. What it binds is unknown. The receptor was derived from a man aged 50 to 69 who received an inactivated influenza vaccine. This specimen consisted of PBMCs from blood, obtained roughly 24 months after vaccination. J is TRBJ2-7 and V is TRBV7-9; no firm D call. CDR3 DNA: TGTGCCAGCAGCTTGGACGGACCCTCCTACGAGCAGTACTTC. Translated, it gives CASSLDGPSYEQYF.